This T cell receptor (beta chain) appears in the sequencing data of a study of blood T cell repertoires in COVID-19. Study in general: COVID-19 samples from acute and convalescent phases originated in the United States, Italy and Spain. T cells, B-cell-depleted T cells, or PBMCs supplied cDNA or gDNA.

This CDR3 region has 16 residues. Trimming stripped 0 bases from V and 2 bases from J, with 14 bases between. In germline, CDR1 is SGHTA, CDR2 FQGNSA. In the source study's methods: Quantification of nucleated cells was approximated via reference gene primer amplification. Data came from immunoSEQ multiplex PCR; TCRdb stores just in-frame clones and leaves some out. V and J calls and clone size are as listed in that table; D and trimming were resolved from the DNA. There are under 150,000 clones in the sample; approximately 81% occur only once, and around 3.5% lies in the top ten. This clone has a single count.

The chain carries TRBV7-2 and TRBJ2-7, with D perhaps matching TRBD1 (5 bases). The receptor was derived from a man between 40 and 49 years old with acute or convalescent COVID-19. The sample comprised peripheral blood. CDR3 coding DNA: TGTGCCAGCAGCTTAGCCACAGGAGCAGGAACCTACGAGCAGTACTTC. It translates to CASSLATGAGTYEQYF.